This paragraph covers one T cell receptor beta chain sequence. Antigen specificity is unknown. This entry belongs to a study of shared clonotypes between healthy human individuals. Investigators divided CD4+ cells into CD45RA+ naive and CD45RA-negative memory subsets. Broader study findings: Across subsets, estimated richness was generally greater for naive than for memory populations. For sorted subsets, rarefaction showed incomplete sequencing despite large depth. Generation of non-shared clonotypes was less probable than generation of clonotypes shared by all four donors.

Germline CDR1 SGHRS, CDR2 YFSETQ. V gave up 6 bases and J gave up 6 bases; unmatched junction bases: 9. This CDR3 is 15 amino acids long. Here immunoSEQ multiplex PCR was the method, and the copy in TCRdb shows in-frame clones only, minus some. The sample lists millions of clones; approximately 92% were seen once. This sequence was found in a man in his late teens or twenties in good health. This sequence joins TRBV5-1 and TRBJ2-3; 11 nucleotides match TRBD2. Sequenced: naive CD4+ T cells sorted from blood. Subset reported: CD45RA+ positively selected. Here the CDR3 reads CASTALAGGSDTQYF. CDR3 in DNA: TGCGCCAGCACAGCCCTAGCGGGGGGATCTGATACGCAGTATTTT.